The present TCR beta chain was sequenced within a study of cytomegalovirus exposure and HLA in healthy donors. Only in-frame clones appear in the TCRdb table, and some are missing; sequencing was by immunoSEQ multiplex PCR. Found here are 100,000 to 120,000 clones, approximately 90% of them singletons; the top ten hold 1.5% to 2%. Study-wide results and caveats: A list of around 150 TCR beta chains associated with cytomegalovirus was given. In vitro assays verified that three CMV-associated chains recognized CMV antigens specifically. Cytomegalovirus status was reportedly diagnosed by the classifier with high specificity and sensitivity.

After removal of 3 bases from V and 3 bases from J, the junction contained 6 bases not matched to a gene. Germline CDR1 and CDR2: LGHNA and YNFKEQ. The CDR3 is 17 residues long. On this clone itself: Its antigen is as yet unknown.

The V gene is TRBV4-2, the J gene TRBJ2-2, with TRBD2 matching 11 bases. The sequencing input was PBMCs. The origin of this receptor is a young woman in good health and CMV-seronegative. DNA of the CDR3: TGTGCCAGCAGCCAGGGTACTAGCGGGAGAGACACCGGGGAGCTGTTTTTT. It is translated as CASSQGTSGRDTGELFF.